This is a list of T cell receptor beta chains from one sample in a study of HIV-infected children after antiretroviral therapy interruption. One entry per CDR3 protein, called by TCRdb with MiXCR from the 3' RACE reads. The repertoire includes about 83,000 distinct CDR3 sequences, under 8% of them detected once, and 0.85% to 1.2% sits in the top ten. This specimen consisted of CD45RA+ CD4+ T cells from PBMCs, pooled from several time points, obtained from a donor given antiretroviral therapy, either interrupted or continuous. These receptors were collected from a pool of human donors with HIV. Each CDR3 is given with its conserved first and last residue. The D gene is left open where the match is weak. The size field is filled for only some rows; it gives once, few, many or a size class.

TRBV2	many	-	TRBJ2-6	TGTGCCAGCAGTGAATTCGCAGCTTCCTCTGGGGCCAACGTCCTGACTTTC	CASSEFAASSGANVLTF
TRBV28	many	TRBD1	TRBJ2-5	TGTGCCAGCAGTCTCTTGACAGGGGGCAGAGAGACCCAGTACTTC	CASSLLTGGRETQYF
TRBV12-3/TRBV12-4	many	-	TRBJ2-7	TGTGCCAGCAGACCGGGGCAGAGCTACGAGCAGTACTTC	CASRPGQSYEQYF
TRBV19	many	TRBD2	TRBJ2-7	TGTGCCAGTAGTGCCGGGACTAGCGGGATTGGAGTGGTCTACGAGCAGTACTTC	CASSAGTSGIGVVYEQYF
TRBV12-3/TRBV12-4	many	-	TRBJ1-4	TGTGCCAGCAGTTTGCGGCAGAATGAAAAACTGTTTTTT	CASSLRQNEKLFF
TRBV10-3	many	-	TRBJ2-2	TGTGCCACCAGGACCGATGGCACCGGGGAGCTGTTTTTT	CATRTDGTGELFF
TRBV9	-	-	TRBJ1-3	TGTGCCAGCACCCGACAGGCTGGAAACACCATATATTTT	CASTRQAGNTIYF
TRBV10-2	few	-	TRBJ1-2	TGCGCCAGCCTTAACAGGCTACCAGAGTTGGATGGCTACACCTTC	CASLNRLPELDGYTF
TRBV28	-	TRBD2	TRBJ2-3	TGTGCCAGCGCGTCGGGGGGGCAGGGCACAGATACGCAGTATTTT	CASASGGQGTDTQYF
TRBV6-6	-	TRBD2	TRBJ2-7	TGTGCCAGCAGTTACTCGTTTAGCGGGGGTTCGGTCGAGCAGTACTTC	CASSYSFSGGSVEQYF
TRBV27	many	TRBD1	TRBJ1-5	TGTGCCAGCAGCCGCACGAGGGACAGGATTTATAGCAATCAGCCCCAGCATTTT	CASSRTRDRIYSNQPQHF
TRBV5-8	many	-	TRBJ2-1	TGTGCCAGCAGCTTAACTGGGTACTACAATGAGCAGTTCTTC	CASSLTGYYNEQFF
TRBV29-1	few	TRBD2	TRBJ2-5	TGCAGCGTTGAAGGAACTAGCGGGGGGGGGCAAGAGACCCAGTACTTC	CSVEGTSGGGQETQYF
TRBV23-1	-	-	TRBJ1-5	TGTGCCAGCAGTCCCAGGGGTCAGCCCCAGCATTTT	CASSPRGQPQHF
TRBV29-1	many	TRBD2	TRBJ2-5	TGCAGCGTTGAAGATGTCGGAGCGGGGGAAGAGACCCAGTACTTC	CSVEDVGAGEETQYF
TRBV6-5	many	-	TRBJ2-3	TGTGCCAGCAGGGACAGCACAGATACGCAGTATTTT	CASRDSTDTQYF
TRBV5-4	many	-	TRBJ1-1	TGTGCCAGCAGCTTGGCCATACAGAACACTGAAGCTTTCTTT	CASSLAIQNTEAFF
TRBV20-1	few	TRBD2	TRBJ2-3	TGCAGTGCTAGGGCCGGGGGGGGTCCGGCAGATACGCAGTATTTT	CSARAGGGPADTQYF
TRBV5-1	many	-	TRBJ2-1	TGCGCCAGCAGCCTCCGGGATCAGGCTATTATGAATGAGCAGTTCTTC	CASSLRDQAIMNEQFF
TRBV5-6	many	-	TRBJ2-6	TGTGCCAGCAGCCGGCGTGCGGGCCCTGGGGCCAACGTCCTGACTTTC	CASSRRAGPGANVLTF
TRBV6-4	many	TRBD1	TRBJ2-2	TGTGCCAGCAGAAGGGACAGGGGGATCACCGGGGAGCTGTTTTTT	CASRRDRGITGELFF
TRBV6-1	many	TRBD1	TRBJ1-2	TGTGCCAGCGACCCAGGGACAGCTTATGGCTACACCTTC	CASDPGTAYGYTF
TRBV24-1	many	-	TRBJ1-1	TGTGCCACCAGGGGGCCACTGAACACTGAAGCTTTCTTT	CATRGPLNTEAFF
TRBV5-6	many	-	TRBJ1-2	TGTGCCAGCAGCTTGAATACAGAAGCCCGCTATGGCTACACCTTC	CASSLNTEARYGYTF
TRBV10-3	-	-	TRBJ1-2	TGTGCCATCAGTGAGTCGGGGGTCCCTGGCTACACCTTC	CAISESGVPGYTF
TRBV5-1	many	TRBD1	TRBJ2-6	TGCGCCAGCAGCTTGATAGGACAGGGAAGCTCTGGGGCCAACGTCCTGACTTTC	CASSLIGQGSSGANVLTF
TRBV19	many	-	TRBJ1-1	TGTGCCAGTAAAACCGAACAGGGACGGGACACTGAAGCTTTCTTT	CASKTEQGRDTEAFF
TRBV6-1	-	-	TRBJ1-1	TGTGCCAGCAGTGAATGGTTAGCTGAAGCTTTCTTT	CASSEWLAEAFF
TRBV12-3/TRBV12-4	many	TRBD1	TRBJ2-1	TGTGCCAGCAGTCACCGTGTGACAGGGGCTCCCTACAATGAGCAGTTCTTC	CASSHRVTGAPYNEQFF
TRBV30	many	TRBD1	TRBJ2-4	TGTGCCTGGAATAGGGGGCTAGCCAAAAACATTCAGTACTTC	CAWNRGLAKNIQYF
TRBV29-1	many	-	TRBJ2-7	TGCAGCGTTGAAGTTGGGGGATCCTACGAGCAGTACTTC	CSVEVGGSYEQYF
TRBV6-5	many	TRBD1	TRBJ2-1	TGTGCCAGCAGTGGGGGACAGGGATATGCTGAGCAGTTCTTC	CASSGGQGYAEQFF
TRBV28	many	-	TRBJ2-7	TGTGCCAGCAGTCTCAGTCGGTACGAGCAGTACTTC	CASSLSRYEQYF
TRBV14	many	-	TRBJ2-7	TGTGCCAGCAGCCGCGGGACCGGATCCTACGAGCAGTACTTC	CASSRGTGSYEQYF
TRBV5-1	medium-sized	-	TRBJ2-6	TGCGCCAGCAGCTTGGACGGGGGCTCTGGGGCCAACGTCCTGACTTTC	CASSLDGGSGANVLTF
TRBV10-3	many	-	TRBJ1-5	TGTGCCATCAGTGAGAACATCAGCAATCAGCCCCAGCATTTT	CAISENISNQPQHF
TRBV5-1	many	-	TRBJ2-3	TGCGCCAGCAGCTTGGAGAGTACAGATACGCAGTATTTT	CASSLESTDTQYF
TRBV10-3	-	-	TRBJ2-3	TGTGCCATCAGTGAGACAGGGCCTAGCACAGATACGCAGTATTTT	CAISETGPSTDTQYF